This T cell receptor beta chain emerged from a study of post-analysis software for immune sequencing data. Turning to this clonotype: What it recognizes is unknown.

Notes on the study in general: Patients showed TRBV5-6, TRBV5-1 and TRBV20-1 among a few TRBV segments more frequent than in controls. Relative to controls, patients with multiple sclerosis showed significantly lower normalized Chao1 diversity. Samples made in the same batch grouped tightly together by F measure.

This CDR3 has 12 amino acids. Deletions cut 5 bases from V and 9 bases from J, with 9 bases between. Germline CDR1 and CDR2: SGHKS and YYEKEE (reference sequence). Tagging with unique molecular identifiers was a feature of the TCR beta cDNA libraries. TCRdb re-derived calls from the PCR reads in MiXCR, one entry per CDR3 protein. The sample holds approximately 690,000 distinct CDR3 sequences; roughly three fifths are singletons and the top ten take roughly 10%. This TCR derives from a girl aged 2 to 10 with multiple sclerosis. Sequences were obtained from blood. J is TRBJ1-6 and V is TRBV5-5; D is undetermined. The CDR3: CASSFSSSPLHF. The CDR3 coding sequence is TGTGCCAGCAGTTTCAGTAGTTCACCCCTCCACTTT.